A single sample is the source of the 27 T cell receptor beta chains below, sequenced in a study of patients and donors after allogeneic stem cell transplantation. TCRdb reprocessed the RT-PCR reads via MiXCR and lists one record per CDR3 protein. The data contain around 200,000 distinct CDR3 sequences, around 40% of them singletons. What was sequenced was blood, either unsorted or a sorted T cell fraction (not recorded which). These receptor sequences come from a human donor who was either an allogeneic HSCT recipient or a stem cell or donor lymphocyte infusion donor (not recorded which). It is not recorded whose cells these are; they may come from a transplant donor.

This chain uses TRBV4-2 with TRBJ2-4; 14 bases are a match to TRBD2. The ends lost 1 base at V and 1 base at J; junction bases unmatched: 3. Germline loops: CDR1 LGHNA, CDR2 YNFKEQ. CDR3 length: 18 residues. The CDR3 region is CASSQGLAGGLAKNIQYF. CDR3 nucleotides: TGTGCCAGCAGCCAAGGACTAGCGGGGGGGCTTGCCAAAAACATTCAGTACTTC.

J is TRBJ1-5 and V is TRBV4-3; D gene uncertain. V dropped 0 bases and J dropped 5 bases, with 11 bases sitting between them. This CDR3 is 15 amino acids long. Germline lookup yields CDR1 LGHNA and CDR2 YSLEER. The CDR3 DNA sequence: TGCGCCAGCAGCCAAGATACTGACAAACATCAGCCCCAGCATTTT. Translated, it gives CASSQDTDKHQPQHF.

In regard to this clonotype: The junction shows a germline mismatch at one end, possibly a read error. The chain has TRBV5-4 and TRBJ2-7, with 7 nucleotides matching TRBD1. The CDR3 consists of 12 residues. Germline CDR1 reads SGHNT; CDR2 reads YYREEE (reference sequence). DNA for the CDR3: TGTGCCAGCAGCTTGCTCGCCGGGGACAGAGAATTC. It encodes CASSLLAGDREF. Full variable domain (outside the CDR3, taken from reference TRBV5-4 and TRBJ2-7): ETGVTQSPTHLIKTRGQQVTLRCSSQSGHNTVSWYQQALGQGPQFIFQYYREEENGRGNFPPRFSGLQFPNYSSELNVNALELDDSALYLCASSLLAGDREFGPGTRLTVT.

The chain recombines TRBV7-6 with TRBJ1-1, with no clear D. Trimming pared 5 bases from V and 1 base from J, leaving 5 bases between. The germline CDR1 and CDR2 sequences are SGHVS and FNYEAQ. The CDR3 has 12 residues. CDR3 sequence (DNA): TGTGCCAGCAGCGGGGAGAACACTGAAGCTTTCTTT. This sequence encodes CASSGENTEAFF.

The chain carries TRBV4-1 and TRBJ1-1; D unclear. The CDR3 contains 15 residues. V lost 0 bases and J lost 5, with 13 bases in between. Germline CDR1 and CDR2: MGHRA and YSYEKL. CDR3 nucleotides: TGCGCCAGCAGCCAAGATTCCCCCTTATTTACTGAAGCTTTCTTT. It yields the protein CASSQDSPLFTEAFF.

This clonotype was detected a few times. The CDR3 sequence is CAISPTQGNEAFF. Written as DNA, the CDR3 is TGTGCCATCAGCCCGACACAGGGGAATGAAGCTTTCTTT. This chain links TRBV10-3 with TRBJ1-1, with 7 bases lining up with TRBD1. Germline assignment: CDR1 ENHRY and CDR2 SYGVKD. With V trimmed by 6 bases and J by 7 bases, 8 bases remained unmatched. The CDR3 spans 13 residues.

This clonotype was counted once. The chain has TRBV27 and TRBJ2-5; TRBD1 agrees at 8 bases. J gave up 5 bases and V 3 bases, and 11 bases lay outside the gene matches. In germline, CDR1 is MNHEY, CDR2 SMNVEV (reference sequence). The CDR3 covers 16 residues. Here the CDR3 DNA reads TGTGCCAGCAGTTTTTACGACAGGGGAGGACGGGAGACCCAGTACTTC. This codes for CASSFYDRGGRETQYF.

The J gene is TRBJ1-1, the V gene TRBV4-1; weak D call: TRBD1 (5 bases). CDR1 is MGHRA and CDR2 is YSYEKL in the germline V gene. The CDR3 sequence is 15 residues long. Trimming took off 4 bases at V and 1 base at J, with 13 bases between the two ends. The CDR3 spells CASSPVRGGNTEAFF. As DNA, the CDR3 is TGCGCCAGCAGCCCCGTCCGGGGGGGGAACACTGAAGCTTTCTTT.

The chain couples TRBV10-3 to TRBJ1-5, with TRBD1 identical over 7 bases. The germline V gene has CDR1 ENHRY and CDR2 SYGVKD. The CDR3 consists of 15 residues. V lost 6 bases, J lost 2 bases, and 7 bases stayed unmatched. The CDR3 DNA is TGTGCCATCAGCGTTGACAGGGAGGGCAATCAGCCCCAGCATTTT. This gives the protein CAISVDREGNQPQHF.

J is TRBJ2-1 and V is TRBV19; no definite D call. The CDR3 covers 15 residues. V was trimmed by 0 bases and J by 0 bases, leaving 6 bases between them. Germline V gene data show CDR1 as LNHDA and CDR2 as SQIVND (reference sequence). The CDR3 loop is CASSIEVSSYNEQFF. DNA of the CDR3: TGTGCCAGTAGTATAGAAGTAAGCTCCTACAATGAGCAGTTCTTC.

The rearrangement links TRBV9 to TRBJ2-1; D tentatively fits TRBD1 or TRBD2 (5 bases each). The CDR3 is 15 residues long. Trimming shortened V by 3 bases and J by 6 bases, and 16 bases separated the two germline ends. Germline CDR1 SGDLS, CDR2 YYNGEE. In DNA, the CDR3 is TGTGCCAGCAGCGCTTCCGGGGCGTCGGGCAATGAGCAGTTCTTC. This codes for CASSASGASGNEQFF.

V is TRBV6-2 or TRBV6-3 and J is TRBJ1-1; D unresolved. Germline assignment: CDR1 MNHEY and CDR2 SVGEGT. V lost 4 bases and J 10 bases, leaving 13 bases between the germline ends. The CDR3 is 12 residues long. Written as DNA, the CDR3 is TGTGCCAGCAGTTTGAGCAGCCGAAGAGCTTTCTTT. Translation gives CASSLSSRRAFF.

This rearrangement joins TRBV29-1 to TRBJ1-5; perhaps TRBD1 as D (5 bases). V was shortened by 1 base and J by 4 bases, with 8 bases between the two germline ends. Germline V gives CDR1 SQVTM, CDR2 ANQGSEA. The CDR3 spans 13 residues. The chain's CDR3 is CSVEVGLNQPQHF. The CDR3 DNA is TGCAGCGTTGAAGTGGGGCTAAATCAGCCCCAGCATTTT. The whole variable domain, filled in from reference TRBV29-1 and TRBJ1-5, reads SAVISQKPSRDICQRGTSLTIQCQVDSQVTMMFWYRQQPGQSLTLIATANQGSEATYESGFVIDKFPISRPNLTFSTLTVSNMSPEDSSIYLCSVEVGLNQPQHFGDGTRLSIL.

There are a few counts of this clonotype. CDR3 sequence: CASSPRRDSTNEKLFF. CDR3 nucleotide sequence: TGTGCCAGCAGCCCCCGGCGAGACTCAACTAATGAAAAACTGTTTTTT. The chain uses TRBV7-9 and TRBJ1-4; D unresolved. CDR1 SEHNR and CDR2 FQNEAQ come from the germline V gene (reference sequence). V dropped 5 bases and J dropped 0 bases, with 13 bases sitting between them. The length of the CDR3 is 16 residues.

This clonotype was found a few times. This chain's CDR3 is CASSFTGHYQETQYF. The CDR3, as DNA: TGTGCCAGCAGTTTTACGGGACACTACCAAGAGACCCAGTACTTC. This chain joins TRBV12-3 or TRBV12-4 and TRBJ2-5; TRBD1 is a possible D gene (6 bases). V dropped 3 bases and J dropped 0 bases, with 11 bases sitting between them. The CDR3 consists of 15 residues.

The chain carries TRBV20-1 and TRBJ2-3; 7 bases fit TRBD2. The CDR3 loop spans 14 amino acids. Germline V gives CDR1 DFQATT, CDR2 SNEGSKA (reference sequence). V was pared by 7 bases and J by 2 bases, with 9 bases of the junction left unmatched. Here the CDR3 DNA reads TGCAGTGGGGAGGGGAGGACGAACACAGATACGCAGTATTTT. Its protein is CSGEGRTNTDTQYF.

The sample holds many counts of this clonotype. This chain joins TRBV12-3 or TRBV12-4 and TRBJ1-2, with D perhaps TRBD1 (5 bases). The V and J ends lost 4 bases and 4 bases respectively, with 10 bases between them. The CDR3 is made up of 13 amino acids. CDR3 in amino acids: CASSWLRGYGYTF. The CDR3 DNA sequence: TGTGCCAGCAGTTGGTTAAGGGGCTATGGCTACACCTTC.

This clonotype was counted at least ten times. The rearrangement links TRBV28 to TRBJ1-2; weak D call: TRBD1 (6 bases). This CDR3 is 12 amino acids long. Trimming cost V 4 bases and J 6 bases, with 9 bases left between them. Germline V gene data show CDR1 as MDHEN and CDR2 as SYDVKM. The CDR3 bases are TGTGCCAGCAGTTCCCAGGGGCATGGCTACACCTTC. Translated: CASSSQGHGYTF.

The rearrangement joins TRBV5-6 to TRBJ2-3; D perhaps matches TRBD1 (5 bases). CDR1 is SGHDT, CDR2 YYEEEE, per germline. The CDR3 extends over 16 amino acids. Trimming removed 0 bases from V and 2 bases from J, with 13 bases in between. The CDR3 loop is CASSLALDIHTDTQYF. The DNA for the CDR3 is TGTGCCAGCAGCTTGGCACTGGACATACACACAGATACGCAGTATTTT.

The chain carries TRBV6-2 or TRBV6-3 and TRBJ2-2; D tentatively fits TRBD1 or TRBD2 (6 bases each). The V gene lost 2 bases and the J gene lost 6 bases, with 7 bases spanning the gap. Germline CDR1 reads MNHEY; CDR2 reads SVGEGT. The CDR3 totals 13 residues. CDR3 protein: CASSYGGPGELFF. CDR3 DNA: TGTGCCAGCAGTTACGGGGGGCCCGGGGAGCTGTTTTTT.

This clonotype was seen only once. The chain is built from TRBV7-9 and TRBJ1-1, with a possible D match to TRBD1 (6 bases). Germline V gene lookup returns CDR1 SEHNR and CDR2 FQNEAQ (reference sequence). Trimming stripped 5 bases from V and 4 bases from J, with 17 bases between. The CDR3 length is 15 residues. The CDR3 loop reads CASSPSKGDSTEAFF. Written as DNA, the CDR3 is TGTGCCAGCAGCCCATCGAAGGGGGATTCCACTGAAGCTTTCTTT.

The chain uses TRBV7-9 and TRBJ2-3, with TRBD1 matching over 7 bases. CDR3 length: 16 residues. V trimming: 5 bases; J trimming: 0 bases; junction bases outside the gene matches: 8. CDR1 is SEHNR and CDR2 is FQNEAQ in the germline V gene (reference sequence). The CDR3 spells CASSPHRGPSTDTQYF. The CDR3 nucleotides are TGTGCCAGCAGCCCCCACAGGGGCCCGAGCACAGATACGCAGTATTTT.

The chain is built from TRBV5-5 and TRBJ1-5; a weak D match, TRBD1 (5 bases). The CDR3 runs 15 residues. V lost 0 bases and J 2 bases, leaving 9 bases between the germline ends. Germline V gene sequence: CDR1 SGHKS, CDR2 YYEKEE (reference sequence). CDR3 DNA sequence: TGTGCCAGCAGCTTGGGTTCGGGACGCAATCAGCCCCAGCATTTT. Protein product: CASSLGSGRNQPQHF.

The CDR3 sequence is CASSYSPGRTEAFF. DNA of the CDR3: TGTGCCAGCAGTTACTCCCCAGGGCGTACTGAAGCTTTCTTT. The J gene is TRBJ1-1, the V gene TRBV6-2 or TRBV6-3; TRBD1 might be the D (5 bases). From germline, CDR1 is MNHEY and CDR2 SVGEGT. Trimming took off 0 bases at V and 5 bases at J, with 10 bases between the two ends. The CDR3 loop spans 14 amino acids.

V is TRBV12-3 or TRBV12-4 and J is TRBJ2-1, with D possibly TRBD2 on 7 matching bases. Between the trimmed V and J ends, which lost 5 bases and 9 bases, there was a span of 20 bases. The CDR3 runs to 15 residues. This CDR3 is CASSPTRGGLGEQFF. As DNA, the CDR3 is TGTGCCAGCAGTCCCACTAGGGGGGGCCTTGGTGAGCAGTTCTTC.

The V call is TRBV5-5, the J call TRBJ1-1, with 7 bases identical to TRBD1. In germline, CDR1 is SGHKS, CDR2 YYEKEE (reference sequence). The junction had 6 bases not matched to a gene; V was cut back by 7 bases and J by 0 bases. The CDR3 totals 14 residues. The CDR3 DNA sequence: TGTGCCAGCTCCGGACAGGCAGTGAACACTGAAGCTTTCTTT. This translates into CASSGQAVNTEAFF.

This clonotype was seen a few times. The genes are TRBV5-6 and TRBJ2-7; 8 bases are shared with TRBD2. The CDR3 has 15 residues. Trimming at V came to 2 bases and at J to 7 bases, leaving 11 bases not matched to a gene. Germline CDR1 reads SGHDT; CDR2 reads YYEEEE. CDR3 bases: TGTGCCAGCAGCTTTCCAGCGGGGGACCTTGGGGAGCAGTACTTC. As protein: CASSFPAGDLGEQYF.